What follows is one T cell receptor (beta chain) and its context. This sample stems from a study of blood T cell repertoires in COVID-19. Study summary: Collection of acute and convalescent COVID-19 samples took place in the United States, Italy and Spain. T cells, B-cell-depleted T cells, or PBMCs provided the cDNA or gDNA that served as material.

Trimming shortened V by 9 bases and J by 6 bases, and 17 bases separated the two germline ends. CDR3 length: 13 amino acids. Original analysis: Researchers report that nucleated cell counts were estimated from reference gene primer amplification. Repertoires were generated with immunoSEQ multiplex PCR, while TCRdb's copy carries only in-frame clones and drops some. V, J and clone size reflect that table, while D and trimming were determined from the DNA. The repertoire holds about 230,000 clones, with about 85% as singletons. Material for sequencing was peripheral blood. The rearrangement joins TRBV12-3 or TRBV12-4 to TRBJ1-2; unclear D gene. The receptor was derived from a man in his forties with acute or convalescent COVID-19. CDR3 DNA sequence: TGTGCCAGTCCCTCCCAGTATGTGGATGGCTACACCTTC. Translation: CASPSQYVDGYTF.